One and the same sample provided the 32 T cell receptor beta chains below, sequenced in a study of T-cell memory formation after mild COVID-19. TCRdb re-analysed the 5' RACE reads in MiXCR, keeping a single row per CDR3 protein. Of about 440,000 distinct CDR3 sequences in the sample, around 20% were seen once. The sequencing input was PBMCs or a T cell subset sorted from them (not recorded which). These receptors all stem from an adult woman who had mild COVID-19 (a few samples of this study predate the infection). Cell type and time point are not known.

This clonotype was seen a single time. The chain couples TRBV7-8 to TRBJ2-7, with D unclear. V was clipped by 5 bases and J by 6 bases, with 11 bases between them. The CDR3 sequence is 12 residues long. The germline V gene has CDR1 SGHVS and CDR2 FQNEAQ. The CDR3 sequence is CASSARSSEQYF. As DNA, the CDR3 is TGTGCCAGCAGCGCACGGAGTTCCGAGCAGTACTTC.

This CDR3 is CASSPPMIQGSGYTF. The DNA for the CDR3 is TGTGCCAGCTCACCTCCCATGATACAGGGCTCCGGCTACACCTTC. V usage is TRBV18 and J usage is TRBJ1-2, with D possibly TRBD1 on 6 matching bases. The CDR3 runs to 15 residues. CDR1 is KGHSH, CDR2 LQKENI, per germline. V lost 3 bases, J lost 8 bases, and 19 bases lay in between.

This chain uses TRBV29-1 with TRBJ2-7; D is possibly TRBD1 (6 bases). The germline V gene has CDR1 SQVTM and CDR2 ANQGSEA. This CDR3 region has 13 residues. V was shortened by 7 bases and J by 0 bases, with 13 bases between the two germline ends. CDR3 DNA sequence: TGCAGCGCTAGGACAGACCTCTCCTACGAGCAGTACTTC. It yields the protein CSARTDLSYEQYF.

The sample holds many counts of this clonotype. J is TRBJ1-1 and V is TRBV9, with D maybe TRBD1 (5 bases). Trimming removed 0 bases at V and 4 bases at J, with 7 bases between. CDR3 length equals 13 residues. Germline lookup yields CDR1 SGDLS and CDR2 YYNGEE. The CDR3: CASSVVRGTEAFF. Written as DNA, the CDR3 is TGTGCCAGCAGCGTAGTGAGGGGCACTGAAGCTTTCTTT. The complete variable domain, with remaining parts taken from reference TRBV9 and TRBJ1-1, reads DSGVTQTPKHLITATGQRVTLRCSPRSGDLSVYWYQQSLDQGLQFLIQYYNGEERAKGNILERFSAQQFPDLHSELNLSSLELGDSALYFCASSVVRGTEAFFGQGTRLTVV.

In its sample, this clonotype was seen many times. V is TRBV23-1 and J is TRBJ2-6, with D unresolved. TRBV23-1 is an open reading frame, and its role is uncertain. The CDR3 sequence is 20 residues long. Trimming removed 2 bases at V and 0 bases at J, with 20 bases between. The CDR3 bases are TGCGCCAGCAGTCAACTCAAAGGGCACCGGCGATGCTCTGGGGCCAACGTCCTGACTTTC. Translated: CASSQLKGHRRCSGANVLTF.

This rearrangement joins TRBV14 to TRBJ2-1; D gene ambiguous. Trimming took off 2 bases at V and 3 bases at J, with 17 bases between the two ends. Germline lookup yields CDR1 SGHDN and CDR2 FVKESK. This CDR3 region has 17 residues. The CDR3 here is CASSQSLTSLIYNEQFF. Here the CDR3 DNA reads TGTGCCAGCAGCCAAAGCCTGACTTCTTTAATCTACAATGAGCAGTTCTTC.

This clonotype was counted a few times. The chain employs TRBV27 and TRBJ2-3; D gene unclear. Germline V gene lookup returns CDR1 MNHEY and CDR2 SMNVEV (reference sequence). V dropped 3 bases and J dropped 4 bases, with 5 bases sitting between them. CDR3 length: 12 amino acids. The CDR3 DNA reads TGTGCCAGCAGTTTTCGTCCAGATACGCAGTATTTT. Protein sequence: CASSFRPDTQYF.

This chain links TRBV6-2 or TRBV6-3 with TRBJ2-1, with a possible D match to TRBD2 (6 bases). The CDR3 has 17 amino acids. Germline CDR1 MNHEY, CDR2 SVGEGT. V lost 6 bases and J lost 8, with 26 bases in between. In nucleotides, the CDR3 is TGTGCCAGCAGCCGACCTCCAATAGCGGATCGGGACCATGAGCAGTTCTTC. Protein product: CASSRPPIADRDHEQFF.

This clonotype was seen at least ten times. The chain links TRBV27 to TRBJ2-1; 9 positions agree with TRBD2. This CDR3 has 16 residues. Germline V gives CDR1 MNHEY, CDR2 SMNVEV (reference sequence). J gave up 6 bases and V 8 bases, and 14 bases lay outside the gene matches. The CDR3 nucleotides are TGTGCCAGCTCTCGGAGGGGTAGCGGGAGAGGCAATGAGCAGTTCTTC. Residues: CASSRRGSGRGNEQFF.

This clonotype was observed a few times. The chain has TRBV10-3 and TRBJ1-2; perhaps TRBD1 as D (5 bases). V gave up 3 bases and J gave up 0 bases, with 14 bases separating them. The CDR3 runs 16 residues. Germline V lookup: CDR1 ENHRY, CDR2 SYGVKD. The CDR3 here is CAISEVRGQSNYGYTF. The CDR3 nucleotides are TGTGCCATCAGTGAAGTACGGGGCCAGTCTAACTATGGCTACACCTTC.

The chain recombines TRBV10-3 with TRBJ2-7; TRBD2 aligns across 8 bases. CDR3 length equals 16 residues. CDR1 and CDR2 (germline): ENHRY, SYGVKD. Losses at the gene ends were 4 bases for V and 2 bases for J; bases not matched to a gene: 10. Written as DNA, the CDR3 is TGTGCCATCAGTGGTGTGGCTAGCGGGTCCCCCTACGAGCAGTACTTC. Its protein product is CAISGVASGSPYEQYF.

V gene TRBV19 combines with J gene TRBJ2-1, with 9 bases fitting TRBD1. The CDR3 loop spans 14 amino acids. Germline V gene data show CDR1 as LNHDA and CDR2 as SQIVND (reference sequence). The J segment lost 9 bases and the V segment lost 9 bases, leaving 12 bases of the junction unmatched. As DNA, the CDR3 is TGTGCCAGCGGACAGGGGTTTGGAGTGGGTGAGCAGTTCTTC. This sequence encodes CASGQGFGVGEQFF.

CDR3: CASSPRVTEAFF. The CDR3 nucleotides are TGTGCCAGCAGTCCCAGGGTTACTGAAGCTTTCTTT. The gene calls are TRBV12-3 or TRBV12-4 and TRBJ1-1; D might be TRBD1 (5 bases). V lost 5 bases and J 5 bases, leaving 9 bases between the germline ends. This CDR3 contains 12 residues.

The rearrangement uses TRBV20-1 and TRBJ2-7; TRBD2 aligns across 8 bases. The germline V gene has CDR1 DFQATT and CDR2 SNEGSKA (reference sequence). With 3 bases clipped from V and 9 bases from J, the junction kept 10 bases outside the gene matches. There are 13 residues in the CDR3. This CDR3 reads CSASVQRERWQYF. The CDR3 coding sequence is TGCAGTGCTAGCGTCCAGCGGGAGCGATGGCAGTACTTC.

The chain links TRBV29-1 to TRBJ2-5; 10 nucleotides agree with TRBD2. The CDR3 has 13 residues. Looked up from germline, CDR1 is SQVTM and CDR2 is ANQGSEA. The V gene end was trimmed by 7 bases and the J gene end by 8 bases; junction bases not matched to a gene: 10. The CDR3 DNA reads TGCAGCGCGAGGACTAGCGGATTTGAAACCCAGTACTTC. It yields the protein CSARTSGFETQYF.

This clonotype was detected only once. The CDR3 DNA sequence: TGTGCCAGCAGCTTAGCGGTCCCGGGCCTCTATGGCTACACCTTC. It codes for CASSLAVPGLYGYTF. The genes are TRBV7-2 and TRBJ1-2; the D is unclear. The CDR3 consists of 15 residues. CDR1 and CDR2 from the germline V gene are SGHTA and FQGNSA. Between the trimmed V and J ends, which lost 0 bases and 4 bases, there was a span of 12 bases.

This clonotype was seen at least ten times. The rearrangement joins TRBV20-1 to TRBJ2-7; D might be TRBD2 (6 bases). Trimming removed 1 base at V and 5 bases at J, with 18 bases between. The length of the CDR3 is 15 residues. Germline CDR1 DFQATT, CDR2 SNEGSKA (reference sequence). The CDR3 loop reads CSARALGSSKNEQYF. As DNA, the CDR3 is TGCAGTGCTAGAGCCCTCGGGAGCAGTAAGAACGAGCAGTACTTC.

The chain joins TRBV29-1 to TRBJ2-7, with 7 bases that match TRBD2. The V segment lost 4 bases and the J segment 4 bases; nucleotides outside the gene matches: 1. Per the germline V gene, CDR1 is SQVTM and CDR2 is ANQGSEA. This CDR3 has 11 residues. CDR3 nucleotide sequence: TGCAGCGTTGTGCGGGGGTACGAGCAGTACTTC. Translating it yields CSVVRGYEQYF.

This chain connects TRBV2 to TRBJ2-7; weak D call: TRBD2 (6 bases). V lost 7 bases, J lost 3 bases, and 16 bases lay in between. Germline loops: CDR1 SNHLY, CDR2 FYNNEI. CDR3 length: 14 amino acids. CDR3 amino acids: CASKGRRGYYEQYF. In DNA, the CDR3 is TGTGCCAGCAAGGGGAGGAGGGGCTACTACGAGCAGTACTTC.

The chain carries TRBV24-1 and TRBJ2-3, with D perhaps matching TRBD2 (6 bases). The CDR3 is 16 residues long. Germline V gene sequence: CDR1 KGHDR, CDR2 SFDVKD. The ends were cut back, 5 bases at V and 1 base at J, with 15 bases in the middle. CDR3 protein: CATSAEEGSGTDTQYF. Here the CDR3 DNA reads TGTGCCACCAGTGCGGAGGAGGGTTCGGGCACAGATACGCAGTATTTT.

This rearrangement joins TRBV9 to TRBJ2-5; 10 nucleotides agree with TRBD2. The CDR3 sequence is 18 residues long. Unmatched junction bases numbered 9, after V lost 0 bases and J lost 1 base. Germline V gene sequence: CDR1 SGDLS, CDR2 YYNGEE. CDR3 coding DNA: TGTGCCAGCAGCGTAGTTGATAGCGGGGGGACGCCCCAAGAGACCCAGTACTTC. This sequence encodes CASSVVDSGGTPQETQYF.

The rearrangement uses TRBV24-1 and TRBJ1-2, with TRBD1 identical over 7 bases. The CDR3 extends over 14 amino acids. The V segment lost 4 bases and the J segment 6 bases; nucleotides outside the gene matches: 7. The germline V gene encodes CDR1 KGHDR and CDR2 SFDVKD. In DNA form, the CDR3 reads TGTGCCACCAGTGAACAGGGGCGTTCGGATGGCTACACCTTC. Translation: CATSEQGRSDGYTF.

The chain carries TRBV20-1 and TRBJ2-2; 9 nucleotides match TRBD1. Per the germline V gene, CDR1 is DFQATT and CDR2 is SNEGSKA (reference sequence). The CDR3 runs to 16 residues. V shed 5 bases, J shed 5 bases, and the junction held 12 bases outside the gene matches. DNA for the CDR3: TGCAGTGCTGGAGGACAGGGGCGAAAGGGGACCGGGGAGCTGTTTTTT. This codes for CSAGGQGRKGTGELFF.

In its sample, this clonotype was seen a few times. The chain joins TRBV7-9 to TRBJ2-7; the match to TRBD2 covers 8 bases. Per the germline V gene, CDR1 is SEHNR and CDR2 is FQNEAQ (reference sequence). V shed 1 base, J shed 2 bases, and the junction held 13 bases outside the gene matches. The CDR3 consists of 18 residues. CDR3 loop: CASSLGRKSGRGTYEQYF. The CDR3 DNA reads TGTGCCAGCAGCTTAGGGCGAAAAAGCGGGAGAGGGACCTACGAGCAGTACTTC.

This clonotype appeared a few times. The chain uses TRBV7-2 and TRBJ1-2; TRBD1 is a possible D gene (5 bases). This CDR3 region has 15 residues. Trimming took 5 bases from V and 7 from J, leaving 20 bases between them. Germline CDR1 reads SGHTA; CDR2 reads FQGNSA. DNA for the CDR3: TGTGCCAGCAGCGCGGATATGGGCAGGGAGGGTGGCTACACCTTC. It translates to CASSADMGREGGYTF. The whole variable domain, filled in from reference TRBV7-2 and TRBJ1-2, reads GAGVSQSPSNKVTEKGKDVELRCDPISGHTALYWYRQSLGQGLEFLIYFQGNSAPDKSGLPSDRFSAERTGGSVSTLTIQRTQQEDSAVYLCASSADMGREGGYTFGSGTRLTVV.

This clonotype was recorded many times. The J gene is TRBJ1-4, the V gene TRBV11-2; TRBD1 is a possible D gene (6 bases). This CDR3 is 16 amino acids long. V lost 1 base and J 8 bases, leaving 17 bases between the germline ends. Per germline, CDR1 SGHAT and CDR2 FQNNGV. The CDR3 reads CASSLGPGHWAEKLFF. The CDR3 region has the DNA TGTGCCAGCAGCTTAGGCCCGGGACATTGGGCGGAAAAACTGTTTTTT.

The CDR3 sequence: CASSWTSGGNNEQFF. CDR3 coding DNA: TGTGCCAGCAGCTGGACTAGCGGGGGTAACAATGAGCAGTTCTTC. This chain links TRBV11-2 with TRBJ2-1; 13 bases are a match to TRBD2. Germline V CDR1 and CDR2: SGHAT, FQNNGV. CDR3 length: 15 amino acids. Germline trimming cut 4 bases from V and 5 bases from J; bases unmatched to any gene: 2. Based on the CDR3 plus reference TRBV11-2 and TRBJ2-1, the full variable domain is EAGVAQSPRYKIIEKRQSVAFWCNPISGHATLYWYQQILGQGPKLLIQFQNNGVVDDSQLPKDRFSAERLKGVDSTLKIQPAKLEDSAVYLCASSWTSGGNNEQFFGPGTRLTVL.

The chain has TRBV6-5 and TRBJ2-2, with 12 positions matching TRBD2. The CDR3 sequence is 16 residues long. J was trimmed by 3 bases and V by 2 bases; bases with no gene match: 1. The germline gives CDR1 MNHEY, CDR2 SVGAGI. The CDR3 protein is CASSYGTSGYTGELFF. DNA for the CDR3: TGTGCCAGCAGTTACGGGACTAGCGGGTACACCGGGGAGCTGTTTTTT.

The chain recombines TRBV20-1 with TRBJ1-2; TRBD1 aligns across 9 bases. This CDR3 comprises 18 residues. Germline CDR1 DFQATT, CDR2 SNEGSKA (reference sequence). With 3 bases clipped from V and 0 bases from J, the junction kept 14 bases outside the gene matches. In nucleotides, the CDR3 is TGCAGTGCTAGGACTAGATGGGGGACAGGGAGAGCTAACTATGGCTACACCTTC. Its protein is CSARTRWGTGRANYGYTF.

There are a few counts of this clonotype. This chain uses TRBV5-4 with TRBJ2-1; no clear D gene. V was pared by 4 bases and J by 8 bases, with 13 bases between. Germline lookup yields CDR1 SGHNT and CDR2 YYREEE (reference sequence). The CDR3 is 13 amino acids. The CDR3: CASSPIRGDEQFF. The CDR3 DNA sequence: TGTGCCAGCAGCCCAATTCGTGGCGATGAGCAGTTCTTC.

This sequence joins TRBV30 and TRBJ1-3, with D possibly matching TRBD1 (5 bases). Germline V gene sequence: CDR1 GTSNPN, CDR2 SVGIG (reference sequence). The germline V and J ends were trimmed by 7 bases and 0 bases, with 16 bases remaining between them. The CDR3 spans 15 residues. For the CDR3, the DNA is TGTGCCTCCACCTCACAGGTCCTCTCTGGAAACACCATATATTTT. The encoded protein is CASTSQVLSGNTIYF.

The V and J genes are TRBV5-4 and TRBJ2-5; tentatively, D is TRBD2 (6 bases). CDR1 and CDR2 from the germline V gene are SGHNT and YYREEE (reference sequence). V was shortened by 5 bases and J by 1 base, with 15 bases between the two germline ends. This CDR3 is 15 amino acids long. The DNA for the CDR3 is TGTGCCAGCAGTTGGGCGGGGACCTCCCAAGAGACCCAGTACTTC. Amino acid sequence: CASSWAGTSQETQYF.